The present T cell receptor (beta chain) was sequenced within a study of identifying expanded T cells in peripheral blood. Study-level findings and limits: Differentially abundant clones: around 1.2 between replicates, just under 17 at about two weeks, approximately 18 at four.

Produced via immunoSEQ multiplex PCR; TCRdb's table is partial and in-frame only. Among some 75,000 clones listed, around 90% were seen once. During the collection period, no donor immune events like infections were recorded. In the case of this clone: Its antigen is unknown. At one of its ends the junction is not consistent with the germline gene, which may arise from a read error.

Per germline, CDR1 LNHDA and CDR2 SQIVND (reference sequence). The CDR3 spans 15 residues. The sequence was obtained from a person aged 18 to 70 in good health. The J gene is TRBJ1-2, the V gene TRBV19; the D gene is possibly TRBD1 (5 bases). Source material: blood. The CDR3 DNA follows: TGTGCCAGTACCTACGCTGGATGGAGAGGGGATGGCCACACCTTC. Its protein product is CASTYAGWRGDGHTF.